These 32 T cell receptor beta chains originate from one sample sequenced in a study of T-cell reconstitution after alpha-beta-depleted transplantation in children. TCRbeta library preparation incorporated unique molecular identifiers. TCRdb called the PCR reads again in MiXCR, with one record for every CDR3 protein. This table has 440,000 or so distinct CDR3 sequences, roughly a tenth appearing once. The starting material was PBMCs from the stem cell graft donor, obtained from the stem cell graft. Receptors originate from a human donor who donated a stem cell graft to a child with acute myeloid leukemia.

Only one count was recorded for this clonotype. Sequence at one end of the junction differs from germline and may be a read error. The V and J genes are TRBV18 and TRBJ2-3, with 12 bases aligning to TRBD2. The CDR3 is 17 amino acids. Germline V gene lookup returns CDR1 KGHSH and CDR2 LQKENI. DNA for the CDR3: TGTGCCAGCTTGCCGGGTGGACTAGCGGGATTCACAAATACGCAGTATTTT. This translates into CASLPGGLAGFTNTQYF.

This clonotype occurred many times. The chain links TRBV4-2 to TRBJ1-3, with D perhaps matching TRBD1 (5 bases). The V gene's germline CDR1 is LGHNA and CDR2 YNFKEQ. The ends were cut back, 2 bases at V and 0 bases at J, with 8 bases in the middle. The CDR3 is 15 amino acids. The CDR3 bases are TGTGCCAGCAGCCAATCGACAGCCTCTGGAAACACCATATATTTT. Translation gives CASSQSTASGNTIYF.

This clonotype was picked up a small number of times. The CDR3: CASSSGQTFYEQYF. CDR3 coding DNA: TGCGCCAGCAGCTCGGGACAGACCTTTTACGAGCAGTACTTC. This sequence joins TRBV5-1 and TRBJ2-7; 7 bases are shared with TRBD1. The CDR3 consists of 14 residues. J was trimmed by 4 bases and V by 3 bases; bases with no gene match: 7. CDR1 is SGHRS, CDR2 YFSETQ, per germline.

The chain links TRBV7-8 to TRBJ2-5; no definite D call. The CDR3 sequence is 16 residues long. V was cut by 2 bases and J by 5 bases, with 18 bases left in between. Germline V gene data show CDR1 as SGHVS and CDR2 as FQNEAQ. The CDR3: CASSLRGRGIYETQYF. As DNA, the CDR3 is TGTGCCAGCAGCTTAAGAGGTCGTGGAATCTACGAGACCCAGTACTTC.

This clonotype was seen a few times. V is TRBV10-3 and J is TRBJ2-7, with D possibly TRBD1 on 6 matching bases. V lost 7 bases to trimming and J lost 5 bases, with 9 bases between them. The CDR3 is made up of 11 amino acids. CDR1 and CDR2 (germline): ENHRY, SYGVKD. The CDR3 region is CAIMGADEQYF. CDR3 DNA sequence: TGTGCCATCATGGGGGCGGACGAGCAGTACTTC.

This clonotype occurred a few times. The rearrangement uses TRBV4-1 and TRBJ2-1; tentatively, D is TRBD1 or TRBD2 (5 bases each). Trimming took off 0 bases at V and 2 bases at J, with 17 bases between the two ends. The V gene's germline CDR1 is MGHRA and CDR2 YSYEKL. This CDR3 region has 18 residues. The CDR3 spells CASSQDVSGWGTYNEQFF. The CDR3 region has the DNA TGCGCCAGCAGCCAAGATGTTTCGGGTTGGGGGACCTACAATGAGCAGTTCTTC.

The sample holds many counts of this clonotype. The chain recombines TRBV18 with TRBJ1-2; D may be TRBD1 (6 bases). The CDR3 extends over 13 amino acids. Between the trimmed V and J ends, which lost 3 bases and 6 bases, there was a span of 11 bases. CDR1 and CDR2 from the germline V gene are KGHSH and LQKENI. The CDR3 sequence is CASSPGNRDGYTF. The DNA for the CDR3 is TGTGCCAGCTCACCGGGGAACAGGGATGGCTACACCTTC. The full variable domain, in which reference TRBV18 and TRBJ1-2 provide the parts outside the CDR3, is NAGVMQNPRHLVRRRGQEARLRCSPMKGHSHVYWYRQLPEEGLKFMVYLQKENIIDESGMPKERFSAEFPKEGPSILRIQQVVRGDSAAYFCASSPGNRDGYTFGSGTRLTVV.

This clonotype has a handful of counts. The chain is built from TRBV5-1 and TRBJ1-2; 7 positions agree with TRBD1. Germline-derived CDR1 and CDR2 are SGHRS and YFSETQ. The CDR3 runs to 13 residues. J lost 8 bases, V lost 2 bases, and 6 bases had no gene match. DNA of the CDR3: TGCGCCAGCAGCTTCGACAGGGAGAGGGGCTACACCTTC. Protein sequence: CASSFDRERGYTF.

The CDR3 DNA reads as TGCAGCGTTGAAGGGAAAAGGAACACTGAAGCTTTCTTT. Its protein product is CSVEGKRNTEAFF. The V gene is TRBV29-1, the J gene TRBJ1-1, with no clear D. Germline values: CDR1 SQVTM, CDR2 ANQGSEA. Trimming stripped 1 base from V and 1 base from J, with 7 bases between. This CDR3 has 13 residues.

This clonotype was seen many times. The CDR3 reads CASSLIPSVSYEQYF. The CDR3 coding sequence is TGTGCCAGCAGCTTAATTCCTAGCGTATCCTACGAGCAGTACTTC. The V call is TRBV7-2, the J call TRBJ2-7, with D possibly being TRBD2 (6 bases). CDR1 is SGHTA and CDR2 is FQGNSA in the germline V gene. V was pared by 2 bases and J by 1 base, with 12 bases between. CDR3 length equals 15 residues.

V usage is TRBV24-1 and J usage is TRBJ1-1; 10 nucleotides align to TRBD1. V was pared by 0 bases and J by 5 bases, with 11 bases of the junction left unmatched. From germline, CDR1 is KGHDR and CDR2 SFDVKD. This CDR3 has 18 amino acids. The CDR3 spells CATSDLGSGQGRGTEAFF. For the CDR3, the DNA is TGTGCCACCAGTGATTTGGGTTCGGGACAGGGGAGAGGTACTGAAGCTTTCTTT.

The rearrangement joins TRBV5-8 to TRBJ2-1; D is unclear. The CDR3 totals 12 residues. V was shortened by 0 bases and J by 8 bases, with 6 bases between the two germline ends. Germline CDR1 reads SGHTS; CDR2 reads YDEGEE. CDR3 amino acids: CASSLESDEQFF. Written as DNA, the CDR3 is TGTGCCAGCAGCTTGGAGAGCGATGAGCAGTTCTTC.

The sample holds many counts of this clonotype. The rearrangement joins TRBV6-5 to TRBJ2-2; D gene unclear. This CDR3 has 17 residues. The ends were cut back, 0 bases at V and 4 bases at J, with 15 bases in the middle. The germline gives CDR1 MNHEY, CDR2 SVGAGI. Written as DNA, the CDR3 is TGTGCCAGCAGTTACTCGTCCGTCATCTTGGGCACCGGGGAGCTGTTTTTT. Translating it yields CASSYSSVILGTGELFF.

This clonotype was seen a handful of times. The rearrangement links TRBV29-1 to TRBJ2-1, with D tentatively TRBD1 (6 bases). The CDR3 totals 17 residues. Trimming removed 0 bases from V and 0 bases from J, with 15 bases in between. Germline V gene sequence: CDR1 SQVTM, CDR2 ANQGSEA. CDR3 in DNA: TGCAGCGTTGAAGACATACAGGGTAAAAGCTCCTACAATGAGCAGTTCTTC. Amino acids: CSVEDIQGKSSYNEQFF.

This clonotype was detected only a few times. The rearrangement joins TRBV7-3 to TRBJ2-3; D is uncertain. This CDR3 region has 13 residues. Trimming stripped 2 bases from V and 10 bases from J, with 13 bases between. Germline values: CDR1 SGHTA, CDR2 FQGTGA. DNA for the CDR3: TGTGCCAGCAGCTTATTCGGTCAGCAGGCGCAGTATTTT. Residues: CASSLFGQQAQYF.

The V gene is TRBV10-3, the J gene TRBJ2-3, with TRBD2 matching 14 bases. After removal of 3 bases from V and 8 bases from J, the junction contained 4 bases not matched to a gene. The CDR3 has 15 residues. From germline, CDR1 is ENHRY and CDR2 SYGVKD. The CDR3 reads CAISDGTSGGGTQYF. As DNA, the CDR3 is TGTGCCATCAGTGATGGGACTAGCGGGGGCGGTACGCAGTATTTT.

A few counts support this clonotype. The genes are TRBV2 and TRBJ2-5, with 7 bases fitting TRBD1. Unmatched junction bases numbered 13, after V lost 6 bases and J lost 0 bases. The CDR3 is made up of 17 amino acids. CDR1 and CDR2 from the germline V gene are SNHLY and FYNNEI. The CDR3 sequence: CASSFISTGVNQETQYF. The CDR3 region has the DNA TGTGCCAGCAGCTTCATCTCTACAGGGGTGAACCAAGAGACCCAGTACTTC.

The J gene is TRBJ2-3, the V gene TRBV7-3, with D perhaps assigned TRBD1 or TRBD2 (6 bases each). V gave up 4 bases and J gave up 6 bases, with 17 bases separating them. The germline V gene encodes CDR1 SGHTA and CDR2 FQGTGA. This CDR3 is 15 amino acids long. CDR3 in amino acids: CASSSTGGPGDTQYF. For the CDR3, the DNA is TGTGCCAGCAGCTCGACCGGGGGCCCGGGGGATACGCAGTATTTT.

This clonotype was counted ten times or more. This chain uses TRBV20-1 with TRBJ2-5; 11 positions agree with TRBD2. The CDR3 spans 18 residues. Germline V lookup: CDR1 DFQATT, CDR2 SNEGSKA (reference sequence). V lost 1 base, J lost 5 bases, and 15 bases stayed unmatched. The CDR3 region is CSARVAGVAGGPDETQYF. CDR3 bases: TGCAGTGCTAGAGTTGCGGGGGTAGCGGGAGGGCCCGACGAGACCCAGTACTTC.

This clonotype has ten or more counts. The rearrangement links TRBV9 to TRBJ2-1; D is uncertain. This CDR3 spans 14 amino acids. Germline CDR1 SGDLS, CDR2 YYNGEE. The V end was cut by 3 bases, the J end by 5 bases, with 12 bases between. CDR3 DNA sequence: TGTGCCAGCAGCGCCCTCTCACAAGACAATGAGCAGTTCTTC. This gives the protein CASSALSQDNEQFF.

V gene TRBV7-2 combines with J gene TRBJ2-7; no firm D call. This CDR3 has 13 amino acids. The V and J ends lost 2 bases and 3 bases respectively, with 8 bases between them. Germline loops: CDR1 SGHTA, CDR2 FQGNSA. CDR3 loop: CASSLTSRYEQYF. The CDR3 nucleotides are TGTGCCAGCAGCTTAACGTCCCGCTACGAGCAGTACTTC.

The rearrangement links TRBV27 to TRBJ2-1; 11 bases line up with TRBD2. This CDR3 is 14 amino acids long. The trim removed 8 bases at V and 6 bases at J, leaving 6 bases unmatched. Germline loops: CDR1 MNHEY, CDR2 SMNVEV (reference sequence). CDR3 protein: CASSLAGDGNEQFF. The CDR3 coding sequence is TGTGCCAGCTCACTAGCGGGAGACGGCAATGAGCAGTTCTTC.

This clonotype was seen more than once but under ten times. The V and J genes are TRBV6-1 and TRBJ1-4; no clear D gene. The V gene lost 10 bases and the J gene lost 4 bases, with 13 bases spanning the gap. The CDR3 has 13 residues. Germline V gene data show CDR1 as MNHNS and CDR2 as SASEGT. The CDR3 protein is CATSSGYNEKLFF. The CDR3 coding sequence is TGTGCCACCAGCTCCGGTTATAATGAAAAACTGTTTTTT.

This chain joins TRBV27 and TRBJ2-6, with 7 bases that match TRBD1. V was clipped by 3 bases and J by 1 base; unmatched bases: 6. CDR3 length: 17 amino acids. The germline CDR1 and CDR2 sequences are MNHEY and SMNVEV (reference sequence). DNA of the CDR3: TGTGCCAGCAGTTTCTTTCACAGGGGTTCTGGGGCCAACGTCCTGACTTTC. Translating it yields CASSFFHRGSGANVLTF.

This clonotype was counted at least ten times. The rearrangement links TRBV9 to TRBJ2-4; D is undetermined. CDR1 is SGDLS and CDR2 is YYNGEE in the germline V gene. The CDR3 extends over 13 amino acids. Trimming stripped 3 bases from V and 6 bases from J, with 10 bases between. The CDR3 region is CASSGTDLNIQYF. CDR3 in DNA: TGTGCCAGCAGCGGAACGGATTTAAACATTCAGTACTTC.

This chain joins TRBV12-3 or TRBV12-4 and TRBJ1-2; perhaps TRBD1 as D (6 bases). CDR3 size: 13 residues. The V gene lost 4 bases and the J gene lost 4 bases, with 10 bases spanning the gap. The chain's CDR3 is CASSYREAYGYTF. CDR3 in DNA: TGTGCCAGCAGTTACAGGGAGGCCTATGGCTACACCTTC.

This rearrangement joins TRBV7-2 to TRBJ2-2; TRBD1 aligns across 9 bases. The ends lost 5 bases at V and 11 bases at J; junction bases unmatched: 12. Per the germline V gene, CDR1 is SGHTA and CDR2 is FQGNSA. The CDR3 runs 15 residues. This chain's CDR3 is CASSPLGTGNLELFF. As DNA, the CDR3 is TGTGCCAGCAGCCCCCTAGGGACAGGGAATCTTGAGCTGTTTTTT. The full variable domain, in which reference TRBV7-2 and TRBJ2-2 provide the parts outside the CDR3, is GAGVSQSPSNKVTEKGKDVELRCDPISGHTALYWYRQSLGQGLEFLIYFQGNSAPDKSGLPSDRFSAERTGGSVSTLTIQRTQQEDSAVYLCASSPLGTGNLELFFGEGSRLTVL.

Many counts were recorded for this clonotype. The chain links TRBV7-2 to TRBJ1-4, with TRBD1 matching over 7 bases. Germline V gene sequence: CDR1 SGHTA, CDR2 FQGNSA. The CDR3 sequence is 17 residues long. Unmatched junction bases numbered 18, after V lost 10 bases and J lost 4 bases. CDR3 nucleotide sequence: TGTGCCACCGGGAGGACCCTTCCGGGACAGAGTAATGAAAAACTGTTTTTT. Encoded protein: CATGRTLPGQSNEKLFF.

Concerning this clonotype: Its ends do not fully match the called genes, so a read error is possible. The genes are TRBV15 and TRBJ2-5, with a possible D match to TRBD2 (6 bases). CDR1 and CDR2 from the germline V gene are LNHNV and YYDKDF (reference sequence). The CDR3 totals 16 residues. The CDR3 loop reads CAISSHPYGSQETQYF. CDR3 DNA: TGTGCCATCAGCAGTCACCCCTACGGGAGTCAAGAGACCCAGTACTTC.

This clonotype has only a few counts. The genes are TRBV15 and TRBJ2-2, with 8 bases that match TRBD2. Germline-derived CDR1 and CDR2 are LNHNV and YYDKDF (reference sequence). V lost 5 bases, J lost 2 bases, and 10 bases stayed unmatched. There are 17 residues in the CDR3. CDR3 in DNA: TGTGCCACCAGCCTATCGTGGACTAGCCGTAACACCGGGGAGCTGTTTTTT. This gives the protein CATSLSWTSRNTGELFF.

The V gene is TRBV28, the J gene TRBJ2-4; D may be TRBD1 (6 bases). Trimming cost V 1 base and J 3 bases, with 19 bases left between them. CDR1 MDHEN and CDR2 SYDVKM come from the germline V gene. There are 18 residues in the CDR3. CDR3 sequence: CASSLYGRGVDDKNIQYF. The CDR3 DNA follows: TGTGCCAGCAGTTTATATGGCAGGGGAGTAGATGACAAAAACATTCAGTACTTC.

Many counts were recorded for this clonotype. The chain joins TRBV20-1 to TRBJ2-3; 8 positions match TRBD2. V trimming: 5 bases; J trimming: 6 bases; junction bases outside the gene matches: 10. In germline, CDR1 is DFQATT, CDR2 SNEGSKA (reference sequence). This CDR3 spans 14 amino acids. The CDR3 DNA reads TGCAGTGCTGGGGGGGGTAGCGGGAAGGATACGCAGTATTTT. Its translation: CSAGGGSGKDTQYF.